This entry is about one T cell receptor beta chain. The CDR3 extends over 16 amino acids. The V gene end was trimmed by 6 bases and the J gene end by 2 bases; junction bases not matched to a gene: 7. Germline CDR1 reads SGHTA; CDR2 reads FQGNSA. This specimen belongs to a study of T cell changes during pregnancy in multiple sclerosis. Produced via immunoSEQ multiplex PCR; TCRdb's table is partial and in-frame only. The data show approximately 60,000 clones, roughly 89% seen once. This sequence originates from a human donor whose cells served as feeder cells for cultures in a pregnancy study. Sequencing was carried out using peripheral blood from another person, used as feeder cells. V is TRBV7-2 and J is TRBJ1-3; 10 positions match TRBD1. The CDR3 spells CASSSRTGGTGNTIYF. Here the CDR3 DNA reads TGTGCCAGCAGTTCCCGGACAGGGGGGACTGGAAACACCATATATTTT. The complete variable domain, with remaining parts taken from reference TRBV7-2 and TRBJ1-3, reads GAGVSQSPSNKVTEKGKDVELRCDPISGHTALYWYRQSLGQGLEFLIYFQGNSAPDKSGLPSDRFSAERTGGSVSTLTIQRTQQEDSAVYLCASSSRTGGTGNTIYFGEGSWLTVV.